Listed below are T cell receptor beta chains from one sample, sequenced in a study of shared clonotypes between healthy human individuals. Sequencing was performed with immunoSEQ multiplex PCR; in TCRdb, only in-frame clones are kept and a portion is missing. The table has millions of clones, roughly 96% seen once. Sample: naive CD4+ T cells sorted from blood. These TCRs come from a man aged 18 to 30 in good health. The CDR3 runs from the conserved cysteine through the conserved F or W. A D gene is named only where the DNA matches it firmly. Only some rows state a clone size, as once, few, many or a class for expanded clones.

V gene	D gene	clone size	J gene	CDR3 DNA	CDR3 protein
TRBV30	-	-	TRBJ1-1	TGTGCCTGGAGTGCCCCCAGGGGAAACACTGAAGCTTTCTTT	CAWSAPRGNTEAFF
TRBV6-4	-	once	TRBJ2-7	TGTGCCAGCACTTACTCGGGAGAGGGACCCACTCCCTACGAGCAGTACTTC	CASTYSGEGPTPYEQYF
TRBV6-5	TRBD2	-	TRBJ2-1	TGTGCCAGCAGTTACTCGAGTACTAGCGGGATAAACGAGCAGTTCTTC	CASSYSSTSGINEQFF
TRBV7-2	TRBD1	-	TRBJ1-2	TGTGCCAGCAGCTTTACCGGGACAGGGGCTAGCTATGGCTACACCTTC	CASSFTGTGASYGYTF
TRBV6-1	-	-	TRBJ1-5	TGTGCCAGCAGTCCAGGGTCCCCGGGCAATCAGCCCCAGCATTTT	CASSPGSPGNQPQHF
TRBV9	-	-	TRBJ1-1	TGTGCCAGCAGCGTACTCGGAGGCACTGAAGCTTTCTTT	CASSVLGGTEAFF
TRBV6-1	-	-	TRBJ2-5	TGTGCCAGTGGGAGGTTCCAGTACTTC	CASGRFQYF
TRBV19	-	-	TRBJ2-7	TGTGCCAGTAGTAGGAACAGACTAGAGGCGGCCGAGCAGTACTTC	CASSRNRLEAAEQYF
TRBV9	TRBD2	-	TRBJ2-7	TGTGCCAGCAGCTTTTCTTTATCGGAGGCCACTAGCGGGGAGCAGTACTTC	CASSFSLSEATSGEQYF
TRBV6-5	-	-	TRBJ1-5	TGTGCCAGCAGCCCACTCGGGGTAACTCAGCCCCAGCATTTT	CASSPLGVTQPQHF
TRBV5-1	TRBD1	-	TRBJ2-7	TGCGCCAGCAGAGGACAGGGACTTTACGAGCAGTACTTC	CASRGQGLYEQYF
TRBV6-1	TRBD1	-	TRBJ1-4	TGTGCCACCAGAGCCCAGGGGGCAGGGGAAAAACTGTTTTTT	CATRAQGAGEKLFF
TRBV10-2	TRBD1	-	TRBJ1-4	TGCGCCAGCAGTGAGTCGACAGGGAAGGCAACTAATGAAAAACTGTTTTTT	CASSESTGKATNEKLFF
TRBV2	TRBD2	-	TRBJ2-3	TGTGCCAGCAGTGCACTAGCGGGGGAATCTAGCACAGATACGCAGTATTTT	CASSALAGESSTDTQYF
TRBV10-3	-	-	TRBJ2-7	TGTGCCATCAGTGAACAGCCCTACGAGCAGTACTTC	CAISEQPYEQYF
TRBV4-1	TRBD1	-	TRBJ1-1	TGCGCCAGCAGCCAAGAATCCCCCGGACAGGGTTCCACTGAAGCTTTCTTT	CASSQESPGQGSTEAFF
TRBV20-1	-	-	TRBJ1-1	TGCAGTGACACTGAAGCTTTCTTT	CSDTEAFF
TRBV2	TRBD1	-	TRBJ1-2	TGTGCCAGCATCACCGGGACAGGTCCATATGGCTACACCTTC	CASITGTGPYGYTF